The source of this T cell receptor (beta chain) is a study of blood T cell repertoires in COVID-19. V lost 3 bases, J lost 8 bases, and 22 bases stayed unmatched. The CDR3 is 18 amino acids. The germline V gene has CDR1 SGDLS and CDR2 YYNGEE. Using immunoSEQ multiplex PCR, the repertoire was profiled, and TCRdb retains in-frame clones only, with some absent. The sample records roughly 67,000 clones, about 94% being singletons. Sequencing used peripheral blood. The chain carries TRBV9 and TRBJ1-2; 7 bases are a match to TRBD1. The source of this sequence is a man between 70 and 80 years old with active COVID-19. The CDR3 loop is CASSGRQGAAEVDHGYTF. In nucleotides, the CDR3 is TGTGCCAGCAGCGGACGACAGGGTGCCGCTGAGGTCGATCACGGCTACACCTTC.